The 13 T cell receptor beta chains in this list originate from one sample, sequenced in a study of early T cells in non-severe SARS-CoV-2 infection. Via MiXCR, TCRdb re-called the 5' RACE reads, giving one row per CDR3 protein. Of some 75,000 distinct CDR3 sequences listed, approximately 14% are singletons. The sample taken for sequencing was whole blood. These TCRs come from an adult who was a healthcare worker with PCR-confirmed SARS-CoV-2 infection or an uninfected control (not recorded which).

This clonotype was picked up a small number of times. The chain carries TRBV20-1 and TRBJ2-1; 8 bases match TRBD2. This CDR3 is built from 13 residues. CDR1 DFQATT and CDR2 SNEGSKA come from the germline V gene (reference sequence). With V trimmed by 6 bases and J by 7 bases, 8 bases remained unmatched. The CDR3 bases are TGCAGTGCCCCGGGGGGGTTGGGGAATGAGCAGTTCTTC. Its translation: CSAPGGLGNEQFF.

This clonotype was observed a few times. The V gene is TRBV30, the J gene TRBJ1-1; D gene unclear. This CDR3 is 10 amino acids long. Per the germline V gene, CDR1 is GTSNPN and CDR2 is SVGIG (reference sequence). The V and J ends lost 3 bases and 10 bases respectively, with 9 bases between them. The CDR3 DNA is TGTGCCTGGAGCTCCCTTGGAGCTTTCTTT. Amino acids: CAWSSLGAFF.

The chain is built from TRBV7-8 and TRBJ1-1; D may be TRBD1 (5 bases). This CDR3 region has 15 residues. From germline, CDR1 is SGHVS and CDR2 FQNEAQ. V lost 5 bases to trimming and J lost 1 base, with 14 bases between them. DNA for the CDR3: TGTGCCAGCAGCCCCCAGGCGGGGGAGAACACTGAAGCTTTCTTT. Its protein is CASSPQAGENTEAFF.

This clonotype appeared many times. The chain carries TRBV20-1 and TRBJ1-2; D call uncertain. From germline, CDR1 is DFQATT and CDR2 SNEGSKA (reference sequence). Trimming left V 6 bases short and J 6 bases short, with 14 bases between. This CDR3 has 12 amino acids. The DNA of the CDR3 is TGCAGTGCAACCGCTCAAAAAGATGGCTACACCTTC. It yields the protein CSATAQKDGYTF.

This clonotype was seen many times. V gene TRBV6-1 combines with J gene TRBJ1-1; D is possibly TRBD1 (5 bases). With 8 bases removed from V and 0 bases from J, the gap between germline ends came to 16 bases. The CDR3 contains 15 residues. Germline CDR1 reads MNHNS; CDR2 reads SASEGT. Written as DNA, the CDR3 is TGTGCCAGCGGATCCGTGGCGGGGGTGAACACTGAAGCTTTCTTT. Translation: CASGSVAGVNTEAFF.

This clonotype was found a few times. The chain is built from TRBV25-1 and TRBJ2-7; D may match TRBD1 or TRBD2 (5 bases each). The CDR3 covers 14 residues. In germline, CDR1 is MGHDK, CDR2 SYGVNS. V was cut by 4 bases and J by 3 bases, with 13 bases left in between. CDR3 in DNA: TGTGCCAGCAGTGGCCCGGGACGGAACTACGAGCAGTACTTC. Translation: CASSGPGRNYEQYF.

There are many counts of this clonotype. CDR3 DNA: TGTGCCAGCAGCTTAGGGGGATCCGGACGGGAGACCCAGTACTTC. This gives the protein CASSLGGSGRETQYF. This chain connects TRBV7-2 to TRBJ2-5; no clear D. Germline CDR1 is SGHTA and CDR2 is FQGNSA. CDR3 length: 15 amino acids. V was clipped by 1 base and J by 5 bases, with 14 bases between them.

This clonotype was counted at least ten times. The chain uses TRBV12-3 or TRBV12-4 and TRBJ2-3, with D possibly TRBD1 on 5 matching bases. This CDR3 comprises 13 residues. V lost 7 bases and J lost 2, with 10 bases in between. The CDR3 DNA reads as TGTGCCAGCACCCAGGGTGACACAGATACGCAGTATTTT. The encoded protein is CASTQGDTDTQYF.

This clonotype appeared many times. V gene TRBV7-9 combines with J gene TRBJ1-2, with D unresolved. This CDR3 region has 17 residues. The ends were cut back, 0 bases at V and 0 bases at J, with 14 bases in the middle. The germline V gene has CDR1 SEHNR and CDR2 FQNEAQ (reference sequence). CDR3 DNA: TGTGCCAGCAGCTTAGCGCAGGCGGGTCCAGCTAACTATGGCTACACCTTC. Amino acids: CASSLAQAGPANYGYTF.

This chain uses TRBV7-9 with TRBJ2-7; tentative D call: TRBD1 (5 bases). The CDR3 runs 13 residues. Trimming stripped 5 bases from V and 6 bases from J, with 14 bases between. Germline CDR1 SEHNR, CDR2 FQNEAQ (reference sequence). DNA of the CDR3: TGTGCCAGCAGCGGCACAGGCACGCTCGAGCAGTACTTC. It translates to CASSGTGTLEQYF.

This clonotype was found a few times. The chain has TRBV18 and TRBJ1-6; D uncertain. This CDR3 is built from 14 residues. The germline V gene has CDR1 KGHSH and CDR2 LQKENI. V lost 6 bases and J 5 bases, leaving 11 bases between the germline ends. CDR3 residues: CASSPTANNSPLHF. CDR3 nucleotide sequence: TGTGCCAGCTCCCCCACAGCGAATAATTCACCCCTCCACTTT.

This rearrangement joins TRBV2 to TRBJ2-1; 13 nucleotides match TRBD2. Trimming took 6 bases from V and 3 from J; bases not matched to a gene: 2. In germline, CDR1 is SNHLY, CDR2 FYNNEI. The CDR3 length is 15 residues. CDR3 sequence (DNA): TGTGCCAGCAGGGGACTAGCGGGGAACTACAATGAGCAGTTCTTC. Translating it yields CASRGLAGNYNEQFF. The variable domain in full, with the rest retrieved from reference TRBV2 and TRBJ2-1, is EPEVTQTPSHQVTQMGQEVILRCVPISNHLYFYWYRQILGQKVEFLVSFYNNEISEKSEIFDDQFSVERPDGSNFTLKIRSTKLEDSAMYFCASRGLAGNYNEQFFGPGTRLTVL.

This chain links TRBV5-4 with TRBJ2-2, with D possibly TRBD2 on 6 matching bases. Germline loops: CDR1 SGHNT, CDR2 YYREEE (reference sequence). V dropped 0 bases and J dropped 1 base, with 10 bases sitting between them. The CDR3 totals 16 residues. The DNA for the CDR3 is TGTGCCAGCAGCTTGGACAAGCGGGTGAACACCGGGGAGCTGTTTTTT. This gives the protein CASSLDKRVNTGELFF.